The clone carrying this T cell receptor (beta chain) was seen ten or more times. The PBMCs were sourced from fresh peripheral blood (around 10 ml). Amplified regions were TCR beta CDR3 sequences from RNA transcripts. The TCR CDR3 first-round RT-PCR relied on the HTBI primer set. TCRdb fed the multiplex PCR reads into MiXCR, producing one record per CDR3 protein. The table shows around 530,000 distinct CDR3 sequences, with roughly 18% occurring only once. The CDR3 extends over 14 amino acids. Germline V lookup: CDR1 LGHDT, CDR2 YNNKEL (reference sequence). V was cut by 2 bases and J by 2 bases, with 7 bases left in between. The sample belongs to a study of T cells in Graves' hyperthyroidism and ophthalmopathy. Study in general: It was at initial diagnosis, before any treatment, that peripheral blood was collected.

The genes are TRBV3-1 and TRBJ1-5, with D perhaps matching TRBD1 (5 bases). The sequence was collected from a woman aged 18-29 years with Graves' ophthalmopathy. The specimen was blood. The CDR3, as DNA: TGTGCCAGCAGCCAACAGGGTCGCAATCAGCCCCAGCATTTT. Its protein product is CASSQQGRNQPQHF.